This TCR beta chain is drawn from a study of T-cell reconstitution after alpha-beta-depleted transplantation in children. Study results and caveats: Expanded clones from the graft, numbering several hundred, reportedly supplied alpha-beta T cells about two months after transplant. T-cell numbers and diversity one year post-transplant derived largely from freshly generated T cells.

CDR3 length: 13 amino acids. V was shortened by 5 bases and J by 8 bases, with 10 bases between the two germline ends. Germline V gene data show CDR1 as SGHTA and CDR2 as FQGTGA. Unique molecular identifiers tagged the TCRbeta library. TCRdb recomputed calls from the PCR reads with MiXCR, one row per CDR3 protein. The table shows 700,000 to 950,000 distinct CDR3 sequences, with about 16% occurring only once. This clonotype has only a few counts. The antigen is undetermined. V usage is TRBV7-3 and J usage is TRBJ1-6; D gene uncertain. The receptor's source is a male patient between 5 and 17 years old who had a stem cell transplant for acute lymphoblastic leukemia, so the T cells may come from the graft donor. The sequencing used PBMCs, mostly from graft donor cells, collected 360 days after TCRalphabeta/CD19-depleted stem cell transplant. The CDR3 sequence is CASSPSIDSPLHF. In DNA form, the CDR3 reads TGTGCCAGCAGCCCGAGTATCGATTCACCCCTCCACTTT.